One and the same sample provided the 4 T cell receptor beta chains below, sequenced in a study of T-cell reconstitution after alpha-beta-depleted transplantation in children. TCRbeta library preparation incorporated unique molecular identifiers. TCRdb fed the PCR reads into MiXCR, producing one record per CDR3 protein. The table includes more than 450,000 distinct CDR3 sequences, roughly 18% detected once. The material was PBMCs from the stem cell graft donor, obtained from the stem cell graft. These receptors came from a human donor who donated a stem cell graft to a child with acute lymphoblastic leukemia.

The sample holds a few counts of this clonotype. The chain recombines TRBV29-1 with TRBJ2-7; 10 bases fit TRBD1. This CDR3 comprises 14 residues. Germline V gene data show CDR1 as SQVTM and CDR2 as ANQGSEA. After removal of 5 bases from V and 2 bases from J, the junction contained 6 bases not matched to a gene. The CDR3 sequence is CSVLRQGAAYEQYF. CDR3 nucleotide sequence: TGCAGCGTTTTAAGACAGGGGGCGGCCTACGAGCAGTACTTC.

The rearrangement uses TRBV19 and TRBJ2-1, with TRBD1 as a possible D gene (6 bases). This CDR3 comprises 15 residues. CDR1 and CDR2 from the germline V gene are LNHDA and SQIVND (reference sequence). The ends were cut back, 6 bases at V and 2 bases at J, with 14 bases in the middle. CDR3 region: CASSSRTAAYNEQFF. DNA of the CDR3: TGTGCCAGTAGCTCCAGGACAGCAGCCTACAATGAGCAGTTCTTC. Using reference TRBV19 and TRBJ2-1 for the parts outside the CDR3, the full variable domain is DGGITQSPKYLFRKEGQNVTLSCEQNLNHDAMYWYRQDPGQGLRLIYYSQIVNDFQKGDIAEGYSVSREKKESFPLTVTSAQKNPTAFYLCASSSRTAAYNEQFFGPGTRLTVL.

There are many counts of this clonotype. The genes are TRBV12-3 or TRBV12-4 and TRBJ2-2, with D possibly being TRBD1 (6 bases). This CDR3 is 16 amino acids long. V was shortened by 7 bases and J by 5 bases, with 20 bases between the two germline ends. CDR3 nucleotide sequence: TGTGCCAGCAACCCCAGGGGCAGGGGAGTTACCGGGGAGCTGTTTTTT. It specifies CASNPRGRGVTGELFF.

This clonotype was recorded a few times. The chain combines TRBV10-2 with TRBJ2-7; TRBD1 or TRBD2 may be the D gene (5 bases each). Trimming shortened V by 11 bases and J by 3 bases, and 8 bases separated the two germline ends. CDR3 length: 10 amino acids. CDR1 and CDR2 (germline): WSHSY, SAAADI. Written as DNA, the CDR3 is TGCGCCGCTGGGGGCTACGAGCAGTACTTC. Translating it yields CAAGGYEQYF.